Following are 8 T cell receptor beta chains from one sample sequenced in a study of cytomegalovirus exposure and HLA in healthy donors. PCR employed 60 Vbeta and 13 Jbeta primers. Some clones are missing from TCRdb's copy, which holds only in-frame ones; the method was immunoSEQ multiplex PCR. The sample includes under 250,000 clones, roughly 84% of them seen just once. Material: PBMCs. These receptors originate from a boy aged 2 to 10 in good health and CMV-seronegative.

This clone was picked up one time. The V and J genes are TRBV18 and TRBJ1-2; 12 bases line up with TRBD1. Germline V gene lookup returns CDR1 KGHSH and CDR2 LQKENI. The CDR3 runs 15 residues. J was trimmed by 6 bases and V by 6 bases; bases with no gene match: 8. CDR3 residues: CASSPSGTGGDGYTF. The DNA for the CDR3 is TGTGCCAGCTCGCCGAGCGGGACAGGGGGCGATGGCTACACCTTC.

The chain has TRBV19 and TRBJ2-7; D may be TRBD2 (7 bases). Germline V gene lookup returns CDR1 LNHDA and CDR2 SQIVND (reference sequence). With 9 bases removed from V and 6 bases from J, the gap between germline ends came to 21 bases. This CDR3 comprises 14 residues. The CDR3 is CASTGHLTGGEQYF. In DNA form, the CDR3 reads TGTGCCAGCACGGGACACCTTACGGGAGGCGAGCAGTACTTC.

This rearrangement joins TRBV2 to TRBJ2-2; a possible D gene is TRBD2 (6 bases). Between the trimmed V and J ends, which lost 8 bases and 1 base, there was a span of 17 bases. Germline V gene sequence: CDR1 SNHLY, CDR2 FYNNEI. The CDR3 runs to 16 residues. CDR3 amino acids: CASREPGTWNTGELFF. The CDR3 nucleotides are TGTGCCAGCCGCGAACCCGGGACTTGGAACACCGGGGAGCTGTTTTTT.

The chain couples TRBV6-6 to TRBJ2-5; TRBD2 agrees at 8 bases. Trimming took 2 bases from V and 5 from J; bases not matched to a gene: 7. The CDR3 length is 15 residues. Germline V gives CDR1 MNHNY, CDR2 SVGAGI (reference sequence). CDR3: CASSYLSRGEETQYF. In DNA, the CDR3 is TGTGCCAGCAGTTACCTCTCGCGGGGGGAGGAGACCCAGTACTTC.

This sequence joins TRBV21-1 and TRBJ2-7; the table's D call, TRBD2, was not checked against the DNA. TRBV21-1 is marked as a pseudogene. The CDR3 consists of 16 residues. The CDR3 loop reads CASSKVGSGGKDEQYF. The CDR3 nucleotides read TGTGCCAGCAGCAAAGTGGGGTCGGGAGGGAAGGACGAGCAGTACTTC.

V usage is TRBV5-1 and J usage is TRBJ2-7; 9 bases are shared with TRBD1. The V gene end was trimmed by 5 bases and the J gene end by 3 bases; junction bases not matched to a gene: 9. Germline V CDR1 and CDR2: SGHRS, YFSETQ. CDR3 size: 15 residues. CDR3 protein: CASSPGQGRHYEQYF. As DNA, the CDR3 is TGCGCCAGCAGTCCAGGACAGGGGCGGCACTACGAGCAGTACTTC. The variable domain in full, completed from reference TRBV5-1 and TRBJ2-7, reads KAGVTQTPRYLIKTRGQQVTLSCSPISGHRSVSWYQQTPGQGLQFLFEYFSETQRNKGNFPGRFSGRQFSNSRSEMNVSTLELGDSALYLCASSPGQGRHYEQYFGPGTRLTVT.

The chain links TRBV28 to TRBJ2-1; TRBD2 might be the D (6 bases). Trimming took 5 bases from V and 8 from J, leaving 25 bases between them. Germline V gene lookup returns CDR1 MDHEN and CDR2 SYDVKM. The CDR3 totals 17 residues. This CDR3 reads CASSLSPGTGGFYEQFF. CDR3 DNA: TGTGCCAGCAGTCTCTCGCCCGGGACTGGGGGGTTTTATGAGCAGTTCTTC.

The chain has TRBV5-1 and TRBJ1-2; TRBD1 matches 7 bases. Unmatched junction bases numbered 13, after V lost 0 bases and J lost 5 bases. There are 17 residues in the CDR3. Germline V gives CDR1 SGHRS, CDR2 YFSETQ. In DNA form, the CDR3 reads TGCGCCAGCAGCTTGGCATGGGACACTCAGGGGGTTTATGGCTACACCTTC. Its translation is CASSLAWDTQGVYGYTF. Full variable domain (remainder filled in from reference TRBV5-1 and TRBJ1-2): KAGVTQTPRYLIKTRGQQVTLSCSPISGHRSVSWYQQTPGQGLQFLFEYFSETQRNKGNFPGRFSGRQFSNSRSEMNVSTLELGDSALYLCASSLAWDTQGVYGYTFGSGTRLTVV.